This T cell receptor beta chain was obtained from a study of blood T cell repertoires in COVID-19. Overall study: From the United States, Italy and Spain came samples of acute and convalescent COVID-19. T cells, B-cell-depleted T cells, or PBMCs provided the cDNA or gDNA that served as material.

The CDR3 sequence is 13 residues long. Trimming cost V 6 bases and J 2 bases, with 10 bases left between them. The germline V gene has CDR1 MNHEY and CDR2 SVGAGI. Original analysis: From reference gene primer amplification, estimates of nucleated cell counts were derived. Profiling relied on immunoSEQ multiplex PCR, and the TCRdb table lists in-frame clones only, not all of them. That table supplies the V and J calls and clone size; D and trimming were determined from the DNA. Here the sample spans about 200,000 clones, around 87% being singletons. The V and J genes are TRBV6-5 and TRBJ1-2, with TRBD1 as a possible D gene (5 bases). The receptor was isolated from a man aged 55 to 70 with acute or convalescent COVID-19. What was sequenced was peripheral blood. The DNA for the CDR3 is TGTGCCAGCAGCCCGCGGGACAACTATGGCTACACCTTC. Translating gives CASSPRDNYGYTF.